These 10 T cell receptor beta chains were all obtained from the same sample, sequenced in a study of blood T cell repertoires in COVID-19. Sequenced by immunoSEQ multiplex PCR; TCRdb stores in-frame clones only, minus some. The sample shows 51,000 or so clones, approximately 82% of them seen only once. The sequenced sample was peripheral blood. The receptors here all came from an older man with active COVID-19.

The chain carries TRBV24-1 and TRBJ2-1, with 10 bases fitting TRBD1. CDR1 and CDR2 from the germline V gene are KGHDR and SFDVKD. The J segment lost 2 bases and the V segment lost 4 bases, leaving 4 bases of the junction unmatched. The CDR3 length is 16 residues. The CDR3 sequence is CATSDSGTGAYNEQFF. The CDR3 nucleotides are TGTGCCACCAGTGACTCCGGGACAGGGGCCTACAATGAGCAGTTCTTC.

DNA of the CDR3: TGTGCCAGCTCACCACGGGGCGGGGGGGCTGGCACAGATACGCAGTATTTT. This translates into CASSPRGGGAGTDTQYF. The chain links TRBV18 to TRBJ2-3; 9 nucleotides align to TRBD2. V was clipped by 1 base and J by 1 base; unmatched bases: 6. CDR1 is KGHSH and CDR2 is LQKENI in the germline V gene. This CDR3 region has 17 residues. The variable domain in full, completed from reference TRBV18 and TRBJ2-3, reads NAGVMQNPRHLVRRRGQEARLRCSPMKGHSHVYWYRQLPEEGLKFMVYLQKENIIDESGMPKERFSAEFPKEGPSILRIQQVVRGDSAAYFCASSPRGGGAGTDTQYFGPGTRLTVL.

The chain is built from TRBV7-9 and TRBJ2-1, with 9 bases matching TRBD1. The CDR3 loop spans 17 amino acids. The ends lost 2 bases at V and 6 bases at J; junction bases unmatched: 11. Germline CDR1 is SEHNR and CDR2 is FQNEAQ (reference sequence). CDR3 DNA sequence: TGTGCCAGCAGCTTAAGACGACAGGGGGTTTCTCTCAATGAGCAGTTCTTC. This encodes CASSLRRQGVSLNEQFF.

Only one count was recorded for this clone. DNA for the CDR3: TGTGCCAGCAGTGAACTGGTAGGAGGGGCATCTAGCAATCAGCCCCAGCATTTT. This codes for CASSELVGGASSNQPQHF. The chain is built from TRBV6-1 and TRBJ1-5, with D possibly TRBD1 on 5 matching bases. Trimming removed 2 bases at V and 0 bases at J, with 17 bases between. The CDR3 runs to 18 residues. CDR1 and CDR2 (germline): MNHNS, SASEGT.

V is TRBV7-5 and J is TRBJ1-2; TRBD1, the D gene given by the table, was not confirmed from the DNA. TRBV7-5 is termed a pseudogene. There are 17 residues in the CDR3. CDR3 residues: CVRSLPQGTEGDYGYTF. In nucleotides, the CDR3 is TGTGTCAGAAGCTTACCCCAAGGGACAGAGGGGGACTATGGCTACACCTTC.

V and J are TRBV5-5 and TRBJ1-6; 7 nucleotides align to TRBD1. Germline trimming cut 4 bases from V and 5 bases from J; bases unmatched to any gene: 9. CDR1 and CDR2 (germline): SGHKS, YYEKEE (reference sequence). CDR3 length: 16 amino acids. The CDR3 is CASSGTARYNNSPLHF. CDR3 DNA: TGTGCCAGCAGCGGGACAGCGAGATACAATAATTCACCCCTCCACTTT.

This chain links TRBV6-1 with TRBJ1-1; maybe TRBD1 (5 bases). Trimming took off 1 base at V and 0 bases at J, with 12 bases between the two ends. CDR1 is MNHNS and CDR2 is SASEGT in the germline V gene. CDR3 size: 16 residues. As DNA, the CDR3 is TGTGCCAGCAGTGAAGGTCGGAGGGGCTTGAACACTGAAGCTTTCTTT. Encoded protein: CASSEGRRGLNTEAFF.

The gene calls are TRBV30 and TRBJ2-7, with TRBD1 matching 10 bases. The V gene end was trimmed by 3 bases and the J gene end by 2 bases; junction bases not matched to a gene: 4. Germline V gives CDR1 GTSNPN, CDR2 SVGIG (reference sequence). This CDR3 has 14 residues. The CDR3 sequence: CAWRAGTGAYEQYF. The CDR3 DNA is TGTGCCTGGAGGGCCGGGACAGGGGCCTACGAGCAGTACTTC.

The rearrangement uses TRBV27 and TRBJ2-4; weak D call: TRBD2 (5 bases). The V end lost 6 bases, the J end lost 2 bases, and 8 bases lay between the germline ends. The CDR3 spans 13 residues. Germline V gene sequence: CDR1 MNHEY, CDR2 SMNVEV (reference sequence). CDR3 amino acids: CASSGGPKNIQYF. The CDR3 DNA sequence: TGTGCCAGCAGCGGCGGGCCCAAAAACATTCAGTACTTC.

The J gene is TRBJ2-7, the V gene TRBV19; TRBD1 agrees at 9 bases. The CDR3 sequence is 14 residues long. Looked up from germline, CDR1 is LNHDA and CDR2 is SQIVND (reference sequence). V lost 7 bases to trimming and J lost 5 bases; unmatched junction nucleotides: 9. CDR3 loop: CASKVGQGVDEQYF. The CDR3 DNA sequence: TGTGCCAGTAAAGTGGGACAGGGAGTGGACGAGCAGTACTTC.